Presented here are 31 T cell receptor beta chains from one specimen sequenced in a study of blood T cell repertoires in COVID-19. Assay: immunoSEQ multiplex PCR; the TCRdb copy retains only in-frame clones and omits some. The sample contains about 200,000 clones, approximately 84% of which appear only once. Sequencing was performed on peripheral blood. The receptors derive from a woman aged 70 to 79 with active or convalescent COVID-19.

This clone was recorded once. This chain's CDR3 is CASSPTRLASEQFF. The CDR3 bases are TGTGCCAGCAGCCCGACCCGACTAGCGAGTGAGCAGTTCTTC. V and J are TRBV7-9 and TRBJ2-1; TRBD2 aligns across 8 bases. The J segment lost 9 bases and the V segment lost 5 bases, leaving 9 bases of the junction unmatched. Germline V gene lookup returns CDR1 SEHNR and CDR2 FQNEAQ (reference sequence). The CDR3 spans 14 residues.

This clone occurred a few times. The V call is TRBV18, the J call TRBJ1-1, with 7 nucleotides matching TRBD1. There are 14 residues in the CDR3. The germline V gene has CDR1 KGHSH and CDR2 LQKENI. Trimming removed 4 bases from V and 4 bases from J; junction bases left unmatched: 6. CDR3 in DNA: TGTGCCAGCTCACGCGACAGGGCGGGCACTGAAGCTTTCTTT. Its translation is CASSRDRAGTEAFF.

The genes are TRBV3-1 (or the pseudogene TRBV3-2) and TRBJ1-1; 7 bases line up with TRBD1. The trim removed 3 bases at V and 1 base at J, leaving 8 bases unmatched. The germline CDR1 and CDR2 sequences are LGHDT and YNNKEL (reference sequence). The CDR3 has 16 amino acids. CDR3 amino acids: CASSQMGDRKNTEAFF. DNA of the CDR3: TGTGCCAGCAGCCAGATGGGGGACAGAAAGAACACTGAAGCTTTCTTT.

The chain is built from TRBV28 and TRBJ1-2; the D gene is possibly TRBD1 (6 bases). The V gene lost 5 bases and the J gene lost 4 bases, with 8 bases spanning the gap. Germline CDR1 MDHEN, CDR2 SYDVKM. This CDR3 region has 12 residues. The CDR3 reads CASSRDIYGYTF. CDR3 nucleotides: TGTGCCAGCAGTAGGGACATCTATGGCTACACCTTC.

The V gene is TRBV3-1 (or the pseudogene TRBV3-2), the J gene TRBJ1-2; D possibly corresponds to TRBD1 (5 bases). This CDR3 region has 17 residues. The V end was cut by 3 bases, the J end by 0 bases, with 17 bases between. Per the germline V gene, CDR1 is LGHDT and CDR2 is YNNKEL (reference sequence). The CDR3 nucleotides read TGTGCCAGCAGCCACCTTCTTGGGGCGTCCCCTAACTATGGCTACACCTTC. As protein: CASSHLLGASPNYGYTF.

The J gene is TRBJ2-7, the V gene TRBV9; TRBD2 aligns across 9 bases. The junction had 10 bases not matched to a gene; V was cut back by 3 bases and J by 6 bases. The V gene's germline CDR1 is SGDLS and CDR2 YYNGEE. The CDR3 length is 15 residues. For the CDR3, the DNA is TGTGCCAGCAGCGGGGCCGGGACTAGCTTCGCCGAGCAGTACTTC. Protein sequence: CASSGAGTSFAEQYF.

The CDR3 nucleotides are TGCGCCAGCAGCTTGATAGCTTCAGGGGTGAACACTGAAGCTTTCTTT. The encoded protein is CASSLIASGVNTEAFF. The rearrangement joins TRBV5-1 to TRBJ1-1, with D perhaps matching TRBD1 (6 bases). Germline CDR1 reads SGHRS; CDR2 reads YFSETQ. The V and J ends lost 1 base and 0 bases respectively, with 13 bases between them. The CDR3 sequence is 16 residues long. Filled out from reference TRBV5-1 and TRBJ1-1, the complete variable domain reads KAGVTQTPRYLIKTRGQQVTLSCSPISGHRSVSWYQQTPGQGLQFLFEYFSETQRNKGNFPGRFSGRQFSNSRSEMNVSTLELGDSALYLCASSLIASGVNTEAFFGQGTRLTVV.

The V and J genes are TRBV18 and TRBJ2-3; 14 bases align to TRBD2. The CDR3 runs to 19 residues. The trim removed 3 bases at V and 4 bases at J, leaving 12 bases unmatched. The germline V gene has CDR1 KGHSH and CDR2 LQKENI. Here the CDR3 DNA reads TGTGCCAGCTCACCCGACGGGACTAGCGGGAGAGTCCGGCCAGATACGCAGTATTTT. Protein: CASSPDGTSGRVRPDTQYF.

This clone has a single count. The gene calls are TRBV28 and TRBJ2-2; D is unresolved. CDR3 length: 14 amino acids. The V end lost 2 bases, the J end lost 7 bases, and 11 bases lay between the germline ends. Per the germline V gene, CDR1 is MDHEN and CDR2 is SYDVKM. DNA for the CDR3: TGTGCCAGCAGTTTACCCCCGTTAGTCGGGGAGCTGTTTTTT. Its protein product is CASSLPPLVGELFF.

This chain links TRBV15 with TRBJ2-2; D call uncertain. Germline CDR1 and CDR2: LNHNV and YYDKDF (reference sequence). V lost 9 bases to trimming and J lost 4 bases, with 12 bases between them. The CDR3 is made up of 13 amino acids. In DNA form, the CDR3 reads TGTGCCACGAGAGTCTCAGGCACCGGGGAGCTGTTTTTT. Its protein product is CATRVSGTGELFF.

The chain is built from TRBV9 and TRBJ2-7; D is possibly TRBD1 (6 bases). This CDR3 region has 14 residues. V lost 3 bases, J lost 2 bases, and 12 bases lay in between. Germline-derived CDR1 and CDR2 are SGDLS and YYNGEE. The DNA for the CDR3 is TGTGCCAGCAGCGAACACAGGGAGACCTACGAGCAGTACTTC. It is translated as CASSEHRETYEQYF.

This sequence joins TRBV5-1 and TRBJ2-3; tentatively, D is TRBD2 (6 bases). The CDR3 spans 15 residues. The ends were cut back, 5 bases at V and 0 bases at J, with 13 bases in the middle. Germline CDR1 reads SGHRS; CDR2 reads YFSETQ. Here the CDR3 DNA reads TGCGCCAGCAGAAGCGGGCGGGCTAGCACAGATACGCAGTATTTT. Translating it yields CASRSGRASTDTQYF.

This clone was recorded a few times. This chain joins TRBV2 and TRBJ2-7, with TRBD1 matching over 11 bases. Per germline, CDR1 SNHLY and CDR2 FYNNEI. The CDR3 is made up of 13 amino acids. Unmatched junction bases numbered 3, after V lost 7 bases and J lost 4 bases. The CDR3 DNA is TGTGCCAGCAAGGGGACAGGGGGTTACGAGCAGTACTTC. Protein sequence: CASKGTGGYEQYF.

The CDR3 protein is CAISSQGMADTQYF. The CDR3 DNA sequence: TGTGCCATCTCGAGTCAGGGGATGGCAGATACGCAGTATTTT. The chain has TRBV10-3 and TRBJ2-3; a weak D match, TRBD1 (6 bases). The germline V gene has CDR1 ENHRY and CDR2 SYGVKD. V dropped 8 bases and J dropped 4 bases, with 16 bases sitting between them. The CDR3 loop spans 14 amino acids.

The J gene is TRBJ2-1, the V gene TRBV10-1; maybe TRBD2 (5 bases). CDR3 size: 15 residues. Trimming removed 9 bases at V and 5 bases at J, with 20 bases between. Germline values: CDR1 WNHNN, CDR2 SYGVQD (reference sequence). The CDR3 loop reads CARPFGGRFDNEQFF. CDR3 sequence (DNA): TGCGCCAGACCCTTTGGCGGGCGGTTCGACAATGAGCAGTTCTTC.

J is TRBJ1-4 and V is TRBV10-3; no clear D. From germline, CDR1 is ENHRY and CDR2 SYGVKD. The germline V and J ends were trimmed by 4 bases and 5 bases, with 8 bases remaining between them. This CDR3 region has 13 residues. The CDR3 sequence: CAISVSRNEKLFF. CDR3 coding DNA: TGTGCCATCAGTGTGTCCAGGAATGAAAAACTGTTTTTT.

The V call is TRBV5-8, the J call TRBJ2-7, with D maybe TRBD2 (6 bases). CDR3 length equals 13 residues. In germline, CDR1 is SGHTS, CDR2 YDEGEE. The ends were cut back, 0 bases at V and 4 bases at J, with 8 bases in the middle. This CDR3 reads CASSLVRGYEQYF. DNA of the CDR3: TGTGCCAGCAGCTTGGTCCGGGGGTACGAGCAGTACTTC.

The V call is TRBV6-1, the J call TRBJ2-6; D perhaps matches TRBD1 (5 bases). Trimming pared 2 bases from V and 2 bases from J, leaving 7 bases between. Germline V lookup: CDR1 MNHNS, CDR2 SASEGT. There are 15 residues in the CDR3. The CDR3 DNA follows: TGTGCCAGCAGTGAACAGGGTGCTGGGGCCAACGTCCTGACTTTC. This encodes CASSEQGAGANVLTF.

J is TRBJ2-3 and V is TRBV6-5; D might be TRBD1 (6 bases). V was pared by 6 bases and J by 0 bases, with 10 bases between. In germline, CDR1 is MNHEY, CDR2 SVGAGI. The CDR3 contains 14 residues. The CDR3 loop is CASRERGSTDTQYF. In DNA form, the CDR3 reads TGTGCCAGCAGGGAGAGGGGGAGCACAGATACGCAGTATTTT.

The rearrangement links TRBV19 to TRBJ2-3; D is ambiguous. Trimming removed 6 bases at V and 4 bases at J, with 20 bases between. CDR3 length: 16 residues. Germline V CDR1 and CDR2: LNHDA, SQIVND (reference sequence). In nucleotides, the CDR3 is TGTGCCAGTAGGAAACTCGGCGGCGGTGTGGCAGATACGCAGTATTTT. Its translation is CASRKLGGGVADTQYF.

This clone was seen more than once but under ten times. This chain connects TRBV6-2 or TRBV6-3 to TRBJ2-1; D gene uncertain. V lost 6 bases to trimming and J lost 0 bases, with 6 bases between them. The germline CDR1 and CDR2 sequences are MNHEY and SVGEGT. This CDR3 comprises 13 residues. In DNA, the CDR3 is TGTGCCAGCAGCCTGGCCTCCTACAATGAGCAGTTCTTC. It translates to CASSLASYNEQFF.

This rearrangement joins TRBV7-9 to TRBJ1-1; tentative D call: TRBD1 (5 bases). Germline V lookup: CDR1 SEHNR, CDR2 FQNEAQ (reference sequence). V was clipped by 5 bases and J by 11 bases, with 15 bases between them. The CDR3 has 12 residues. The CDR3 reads CASSDTGMGAFF. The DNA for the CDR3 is TGTGCCAGCAGCGATACAGGAATGGGGGCTTTCTTT.

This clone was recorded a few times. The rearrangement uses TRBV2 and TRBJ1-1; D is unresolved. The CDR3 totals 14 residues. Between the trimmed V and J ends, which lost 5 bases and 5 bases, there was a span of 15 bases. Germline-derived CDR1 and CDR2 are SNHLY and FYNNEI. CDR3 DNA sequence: TGTGCCAGCAGTCCCCGGACGGGAGGAACTGAAGCTTTCTTT. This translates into CASSPRTGGTEAFF.

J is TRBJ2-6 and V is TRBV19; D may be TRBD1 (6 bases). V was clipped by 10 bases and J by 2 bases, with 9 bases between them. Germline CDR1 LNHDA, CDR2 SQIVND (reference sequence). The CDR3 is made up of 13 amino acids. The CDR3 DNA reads TGTGCCACCAGGGGAACTGGGGCCAACGTCCTGACTTTC. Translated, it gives CATRGTGANVLTF.

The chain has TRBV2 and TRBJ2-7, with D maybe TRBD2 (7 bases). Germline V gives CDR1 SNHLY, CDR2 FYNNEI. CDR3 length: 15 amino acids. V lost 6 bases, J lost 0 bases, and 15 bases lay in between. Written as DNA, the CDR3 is TGTGCCAGCAGCGGGGGGCTAGCCCTCTCCTACGAGCAGTACTTC. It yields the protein CASSGGLALSYEQYF.

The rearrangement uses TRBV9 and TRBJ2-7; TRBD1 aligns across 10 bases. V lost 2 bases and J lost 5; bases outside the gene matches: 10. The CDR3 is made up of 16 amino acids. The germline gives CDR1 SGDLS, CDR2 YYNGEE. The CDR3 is CASSVLSGTGENEQYF. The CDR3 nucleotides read TGTGCCAGCAGCGTTCTATCCGGGACAGGGGAGAACGAGCAGTACTTC. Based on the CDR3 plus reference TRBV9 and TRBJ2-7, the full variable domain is DSGVTQTPKHLITATGQRVTLRCSPRSGDLSVYWYQQSLDQGLQFLIQYYNGEERAKGNILERFSAQQFPDLHSELNLSSLELGDSALYFCASSVLSGTGENEQYFGPGTRLTVT.

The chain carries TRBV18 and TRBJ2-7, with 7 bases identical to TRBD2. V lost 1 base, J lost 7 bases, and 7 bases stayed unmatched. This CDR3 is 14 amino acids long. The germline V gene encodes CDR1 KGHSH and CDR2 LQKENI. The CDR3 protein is CASSPLAGAGEQYF. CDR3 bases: TGTGCCAGCTCACCACTGGCGGGAGCAGGGGAGCAGTACTTC.

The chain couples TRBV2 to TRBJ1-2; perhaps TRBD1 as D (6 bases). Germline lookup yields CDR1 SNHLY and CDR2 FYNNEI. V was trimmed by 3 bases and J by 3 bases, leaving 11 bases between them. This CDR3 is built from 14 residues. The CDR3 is CASSDGRGHYGYTF. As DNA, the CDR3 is TGTGCCAGCAGTGATGGCAGGGGTCACTATGGCTACACCTTC.

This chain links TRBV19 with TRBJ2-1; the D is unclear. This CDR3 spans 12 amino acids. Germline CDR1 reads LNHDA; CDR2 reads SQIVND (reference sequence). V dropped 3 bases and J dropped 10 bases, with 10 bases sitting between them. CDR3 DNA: TGTGCCAGTAGTATTCCCTATTTGGAGCAGTTCTTC. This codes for CASSIPYLEQFF. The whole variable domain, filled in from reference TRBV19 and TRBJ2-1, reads DGGITQSPKYLFRKEGQNVTLSCEQNLNHDAMYWYRQDPGQGLRLIYYSQIVNDFQKGDIAEGYSVSREKKESFPLTVTSAQKNPTAFYLCASSIPYLEQFFGPGTRLTVL.

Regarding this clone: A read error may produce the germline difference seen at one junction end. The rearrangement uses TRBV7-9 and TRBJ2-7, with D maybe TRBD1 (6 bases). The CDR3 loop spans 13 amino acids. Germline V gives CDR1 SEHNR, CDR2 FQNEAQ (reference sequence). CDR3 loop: CALRQDRAYEQYF. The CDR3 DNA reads TGCGCCCTAAGACAGGATAGGGCCTACGAGCAGTACTTC.

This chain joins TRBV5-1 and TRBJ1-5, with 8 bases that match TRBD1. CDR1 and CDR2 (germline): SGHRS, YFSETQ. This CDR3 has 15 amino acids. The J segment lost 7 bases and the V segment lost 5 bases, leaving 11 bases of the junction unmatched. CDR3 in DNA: TGCGCCAGCAGATCGACAGGGGACGTGGGGCAGCCCCAGCATTTT. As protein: CASRSTGDVGQPQHF.